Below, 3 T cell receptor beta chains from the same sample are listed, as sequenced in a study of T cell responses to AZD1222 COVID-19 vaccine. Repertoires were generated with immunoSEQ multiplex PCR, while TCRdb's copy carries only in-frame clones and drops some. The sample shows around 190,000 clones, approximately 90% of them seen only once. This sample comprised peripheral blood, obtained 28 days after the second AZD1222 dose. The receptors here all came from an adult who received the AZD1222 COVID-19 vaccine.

CDR3 bases: TGCGCCAGCAGCCCCGGGGCGGGCATTCAGTACTTC. It specifies CASSPGAGIQYF. The chain carries TRBV5-1 and TRBJ2-4; D tentatively reads TRBD1 or TRBD2 (5 bases each). This CDR3 contains 12 residues. CDR1 is SGHRS and CDR2 is YFSETQ in the germline V gene. V lost 4 bases, J lost 9 bases, and 11 bases lay in between.

CDR3 amino acids: CASTPPGRSSNQPQHF. In DNA form, the CDR3 reads TGTGCCAGTACCCCACCCGGTCGGAGTAGCAATCAGCCCCAGCATTTT. This rearrangement joins TRBV19 to TRBJ1-5, with D unclear. V lost 7 bases and J 0 bases, leaving 16 bases between the germline ends. CDR1 LNHDA and CDR2 SQIVND come from the germline V gene (reference sequence). The CDR3 spans 16 residues.

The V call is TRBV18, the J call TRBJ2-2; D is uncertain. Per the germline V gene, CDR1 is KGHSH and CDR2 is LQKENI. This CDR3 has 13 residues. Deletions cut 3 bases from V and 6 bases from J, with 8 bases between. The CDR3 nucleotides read TGTGCCAGCTCACCCACGTGGCCCGGGGAGCTGTTTTTT. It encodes CASSPTWPGELFF.